These 14 T cell receptor beta chains originate from one sample sequenced in a study of blood T cell repertoires in COVID-19. Clones were read by immunoSEQ multiplex PCR, and TCRdb kept only the in-frame ones, dropping some. The table has about 160,000 clones, roughly 80% seen once. The sequencing sample was made of peripheral blood. These receptors came from a woman aged 40-49 years with COVID-19, enrolled during active disease.

This chain links TRBV5-4 with TRBJ2-7, with 7 bases lining up with TRBD2. CDR1 SGHNT and CDR2 YYREEE come from the germline V gene (reference sequence). The CDR3 contains 13 residues. Trimming removed 1 base from V and 4 bases from J; junction bases left unmatched: 2. As DNA, the CDR3 is TGTGCCAGCAGCTTGTTTAGCGGGTACGAGCAGTACTTC. Protein sequence: CASSLFSGYEQYF. The variable domain in full, completed from reference TRBV5-4 and TRBJ2-7, reads ETGVTQSPTHLIKTRGQQVTLRCSSQSGHNTVSWYQQALGQGPQFIFQYYREEENGRGNFPPRFSGLQFPNYSSELNVNALELDDSALYLCASSLFSGYEQYFGPGTRLTVT.

The chain joins TRBV29-1 to TRBJ1-2; 7 bases align to TRBD1. J lost 6 bases, V lost 5 bases, and 9 bases had no gene match. The CDR3 sequence is 13 residues long. CDR1 and CDR2 (germline): SQVTM, ANQGSEA. The DNA of the CDR3 is TGCAGCGTTCAGGAAGGGGGCAACGATGGCTACACCTTC. Protein: CSVQEGGNDGYTF.

The CDR3, as DNA: TGTGCCAGCAGCCAGTACAATGAGCAGTTCTTC. The encoded protein is CASSQYNEQFF. The chain has TRBV5-4 and TRBJ2-1; no clear D gene. V was pared by 4 bases and J by 4 bases, with 3 bases between. CDR3 length: 11 amino acids. CDR1 and CDR2 (germline): SGHNT, YYREEE (reference sequence).

The sample holds many counts of this clone. V is TRBV18 and J is TRBJ2-1; D ambiguous. The CDR3 spans 13 residues. Germline-derived CDR1 and CDR2 are KGHSH and LQKENI. Trimming took 2 bases from V and 4 from J, leaving 6 bases between them. Here the CDR3 reads CASSPIQYNEQFF. CDR3 bases: TGTGCCAGCTCACCAATACAGTACAATGAGCAGTTCTTC. The full variable domain, in which reference TRBV18 and TRBJ2-1 provide the parts outside the CDR3, is NAGVMQNPRHLVRRRGQEARLRCSPMKGHSHVYWYRQLPEEGLKFMVYLQKENIIDESGMPKERFSAEFPKEGPSILRIQQVVRGDSAAYFCASSPIQYNEQFFGPGTRLTVL.

In its sample, this clone was seen a few times. The chain couples TRBV6-5 to TRBJ1-1; 10 positions match TRBD1. Germline CDR1 and CDR2: MNHEY and SVGAGI. The CDR3 sequence is 14 residues long. The ends lost 6 bases at V and 3 bases at J; junction bases unmatched: 4. Here the CDR3 DNA reads TGTGCCAGCAGCCAGGACAGGGGGGACACTGAAGCTTTCTTT. Protein product: CASSQDRGDTEAFF.

The rearrangement links TRBV18 to TRBJ2-2; no reliable D call. The germline gives CDR1 KGHSH, CDR2 LQKENI. Trimming removed 1 base from V and 4 bases from J, with 10 bases in between. The CDR3 runs 15 residues. The CDR3 sequence: CASSPQVELTGELFF. DNA for the CDR3: TGTGCCAGCTCACCACAAGTAGAGCTCACCGGGGAGCTGTTTTTT.

This sequence joins TRBV10-2 and TRBJ2-7; 7 bases agree with TRBD1. V dropped 2 bases and J dropped 1; count of bases not matched to a gene: 5. Germline values: CDR1 WSHSY, CDR2 SAAADI. This CDR3 contains 15 residues. The CDR3 reads CASSERNRGSYEQYV. DNA of the CDR3: TGCGCCAGCAGTGAGCGGAACAGGGGTTCCTACGAGCAGTACGTC.

The V and J genes are TRBV11-3 and TRBJ2-3; 8 bases map to TRBD2. The germline V gene has CDR1 SGHNT and CDR2 YENEEA. CDR3 length: 16 residues. V was pared by 1 base and J by 6 bases, with 9 bases of the junction left unmatched. The CDR3 reads CASSLGGGGPSDTQYF. CDR3 nucleotide sequence: TGTGCCAGCAGCTTAGGAGGCGGGGGGCCCTCGGATACGCAGTATTTT.

The sample holds one count of this clone. This sequence joins TRBV21-1 and TRBJ2-3; the table's D gene call, TRBD2, was not cross checked with the DNA. TRBV21-1 is recorded as a pseudogene. The CDR3 contains 17 residues. This CDR3 reads CASSILGTSGRARTQYF. The CDR3, as DNA: TGTGCCAGCAGCATCCTCGGGACTAGCGGGAGGGCCCGTACGCAGTATTTT.

V is TRBV5-6 and J is TRBJ2-7, with D perhaps matching TRBD1 (6 bases). CDR1 SGHDT and CDR2 YYEEEE come from the germline V gene. Trimming stripped 4 bases from V and 3 bases from J, with 11 bases between. This CDR3 has 13 residues. The CDR3 nucleotides read TGTGCCAGCAGCCGCGACAGGTTCTACGAGCAGTACTTC. It is translated as CASSRDRFYEQYF. Filled out from reference TRBV5-6 and TRBJ2-7, the complete variable domain reads DAGVTQSPTHLIKTRGQQVTLRCSPKSGHDTVSWYQQALGQGPQFIFQYYEEEERQRGNFPDRFSGHQFPNYSSELNVNALLLGDSALYLCASSRDRFYEQYFGPGTRLTVT.

This clone was picked up many times. The chain combines TRBV5-6 with TRBJ1-3, with D uncertain. The CDR3 sequence is 15 residues long. Trimming took off 0 bases at V and 4 bases at J, with 11 bases between the two ends. Germline CDR1 reads SGHDT; CDR2 reads YYEEEE. CDR3 amino acids: CASSLAAVSGNTIYF. The CDR3 DNA is TGTGCCAGCAGCTTGGCCGCGGTATCAGGAAACACCATATATTTT. Drawing the rest from reference TRBV5-6 and TRBJ1-3, the complete variable domain is DAGVTQSPTHLIKTRGQQVTLRCSPKSGHDTVSWYQQALGQGPQFIFQYYEEEERQRGNFPDRFSGHQFPNYSSELNVNALLLGDSALYLCASSLAAVSGNTIYFGEGSWLTVV.

This clone was seen once. The chain carries TRBV2 and TRBJ2-7, with 8 bases lining up with TRBD1. The CDR3 totals 14 residues. Germline CDR1 SNHLY, CDR2 FYNNEI. The J segment lost 4 bases and the V segment lost 8 bases, leaving 10 bases of the junction unmatched. For the CDR3, the DNA is TGTGCCAGCCGAGCCTGGACAGGGAGGTACGAGCAGTACTTC. Translating it yields CASRAWTGRYEQYF.

This clone occurred a few times. The rearrangement links TRBV27 to TRBJ2-5; the match to TRBD2 covers 10 bases. Germline CDR1 MNHEY, CDR2 SMNVEV (reference sequence). After removal of 3 bases from V and 4 bases from J, the junction contained 5 bases not matched to a gene. The CDR3 has 15 amino acids. CDR3 nucleotides: TGTGCCAGCAGTTTTTCCGCTAGCGGGGGAGAGACCCAGTACTTC. Protein product: CASSFSASGGETQYF.

This rearrangement joins TRBV6-5 to TRBJ2-2; unclear D gene. CDR3 size: 14 residues. CDR1 MNHEY and CDR2 SVGAGI come from the germline V gene. V lost 4 bases and J lost 0, with 6 bases in between. CDR3 sequence: CASSSVTNTGELFF. CDR3 nucleotide sequence: TGTGCCAGCAGTTCTGTTACGAACACCGGGGAGCTGTTTTTT.